This T cell receptor beta chain emerged from a study of shared clonotypes between healthy human individuals. Looking at the study overall: In total, the donors were a couple of women and a few men aged 18 to 49. Plates per donor: three CD4 naive, three CD4 memory, two CD8 naive, one CD8 memory.

CD4+ cells were split into CD45RA+ naive and CD45RA-negative memory subsets. Trimming took 7 bases from V and 0 from J; bases not matched to a gene: 8. Germline V gives CDR1 MDHEN, CDR2 SYDVKM. CDR3 length: 16 amino acids. Per sorted-subset replicate PCR, input was 150 to 250 ng DNA, representing tens of thousands of T cell genomes. Only in-frame clones appear in the TCRdb table, and some are missing; sequencing was by immunoSEQ multiplex PCR. Of hundreds of thousands of clones listed, about three quarters are singletons. J is TRBJ2-1 and V is TRBV28; 8 positions match TRBD1. This receptor was taken from a woman in her twenties or thirties in good health. The sample was memory CD4+ T cells sorted from blood. The subset was: CD45RA-negative fraction. CDR3 sequence: CASTPGGASSYNEQFF. CDR3 sequence (DNA): TGTGCCAGCACCCCAGGGGGCGCGAGCTCCTACAATGAGCAGTTCTTC.